Following are 14 T cell receptor beta chains from one sample sequenced in a study of T cell repertoires in cytomegalovirus infection (dated by TCRdb to about 2019). The instrument given in TCRdb is Illumina HiSeq 1500. TCRdb took the public reads, trimmed them with fastp at Q25, ran MiXCR for clone calling and kept in-frame beta chains. Rows are combined by CDR3 protein, so each entry shows the most common genes and DNA. The sample has under 800,000 distinct CDR3 sequences on record, 20% to 25% of them singletons. The ten most abundant clones make up around 8% of the sample. Sequenced input: CD8+ T cells from PBMCs. The receptors here all came from a human donor in good health (CMV status not recorded). Some clones in this sample may be carry-over from other donors' samples.

This clonotype was counted at least ten times. V is TRBV29-1 and J is TRBJ2-5, with 9 bases identical to TRBD1. V lost 3 bases, J lost 1 base, and 9 bases stayed unmatched. The CDR3 has 16 amino acids. Germline CDR1 is SQVTM and CDR2 is ANQGSEA. CDR3 region: CSVDSDRGPFQETQYF. The CDR3 DNA reads as TGCAGCGTTGACTCGGACAGGGGACCCTTCCAAGAGACCCAGTACTTC.

The V and J genes are TRBV28 and TRBJ2-2; TRBD1 aligns across 11 bases. Trimming removed 6 bases from V and 1 base from J; junction bases left unmatched: 7. Germline V gene data show CDR1 as MDHEN and CDR2 as SYDVKM. This CDR3 comprises 17 residues. The CDR3 DNA is TGTGCCAGCAGCCCCACCGGGACAGGGGGGAACACCGGGGAGCTGTTTTTT. The encoded protein is CASSPTGTGGNTGELFF.

This clonotype was seen at least ten times. This sequence joins TRBV7-6 and TRBJ2-2; D may be TRBD2 (5 bases). Per the germline V gene, CDR1 is SGHVS and CDR2 is FNYEAQ. Trimming took off 5 bases at V and 2 bases at J, with 12 bases between the two ends. The CDR3 length is 15 residues. The CDR3, as DNA: TGTGCCAGCAGCGTCGTTGAGGGCAACACCGGGGAGCTGTTTTTT. Protein product: CASSVVEGNTGELFF.

This CDR3 is CASSFGGSSGKLFF. CDR3 in DNA: TGTGCCAGCAGCTTTGGAGGGTCGTCCGGAAAACTGTTTTTT. The rearrangement joins TRBV5-8 to TRBJ1-4, with D unclear. V dropped 2 bases and J dropped 10 bases, with 15 bases sitting between them. Germline CDR1 SGHTS, CDR2 YDEGEE. The CDR3 totals 14 residues.

The chain uses TRBV7-9 and TRBJ2-7, with 11 bases identical to TRBD1. In germline, CDR1 is SEHNR, CDR2 FQNEAQ (reference sequence). Trimming cost V 4 bases and J 6 bases; bases outside gene matches: 2. CDR3 length equals 13 residues. CDR3 coding DNA: TGTGCCAGCAGCTCGGGACAGGGGGTCGAGCAGTACTTC. Translating gives CASSSGQGVEQYF.

This clonotype came up many times. The chain has TRBV7-2 and TRBJ2-2; the match to TRBD2 covers 10 bases. Germline V lookup: CDR1 SGHTA, CDR2 FQGNSA. V was pared by 5 bases and J by 1 base, with 10 bases of the junction left unmatched. The CDR3 contains 18 residues. CDR3 nucleotides: TGTGCCAGCAGCGATTATTTCCCTAGCGGGGGGAACACCGGGGAGCTGTTTTTT. Its protein product is CASSDYFPSGGNTGELFF.

This clonotype was recorded a few times. The chain combines TRBV2 with TRBJ1-1; D remains ambiguous. CDR3 length equals 10 residues. CDR1 SNHLY and CDR2 FYNNEI come from the germline V gene. The V gene lost 8 bases and the J gene lost 4 bases, with 5 bases spanning the gap. CDR3 sequence: CASAGTEAFF. The CDR3 region has the DNA TGTGCCAGCGCCGGCACTGAAGCTTTCTTT.

V usage is TRBV7-9 and J usage is TRBJ2-7, with D possibly being TRBD1 or TRBD2 (7 bases each). Trimming removed 6 bases from V and 2 bases from J, with 20 bases in between. Germline V gene sequence: CDR1 SEHNR, CDR2 FQNEAQ (reference sequence). The CDR3 is 16 amino acids. CDR3 loop: CASSSSGRGLPYEQYV. CDR3 DNA: TGTGCCAGCAGTTCCTCGGGGAGGGGGCTCCCCTACGAGCAGTACGTC.

The rearrangement joins TRBV6-8 to TRBJ2-3; 7 nucleotides agree with TRBD1. The CDR3 sequence is 15 residues long. Germline trimming cut 0 bases from V and 2 bases from J; bases unmatched to any gene: 2. CDR1 MNHGY and CDR2 SAAAGT come from the germline V gene. CDR3 coding DNA: TGTGCCAGCAGTTACTCACAGGGGCCCACAGATACGCAGTATTTT. As protein: CASSYSQGPTDTQYF.

This chain uses TRBV20-1 with TRBJ2-1; D is ambiguous. The germline CDR1 and CDR2 sequences are DFQATT and SNEGSKA (reference sequence). CDR3 length: 16 residues. V shed 3 bases and J shed 0 bases, with 15 bases lying between them. CDR3 sequence: CSARDTVKSSYNEQFF. DNA of the CDR3: TGCAGTGCTAGGGATACGGTTAAGAGCTCCTACAATGAGCAGTTCTTC.

The V call is TRBV14, the J call TRBJ1-1; 7 bases are a match to TRBD1. This CDR3 region has 15 residues. Germline V gene data show CDR1 as SGHDN and CDR2 as FVKESK. J was trimmed by 1 base and V by 2 bases; bases with no gene match: 4. In nucleotides, the CDR3 is TGTGCCAGCAGCCAAACAGGGGTCGGGAACACTGAAGCTTTCTTT. Its protein product is CASSQTGVGNTEAFF.

This chain connects TRBV5-1 to TRBJ2-7; D unresolved. CDR1 and CDR2 from the germline V gene are SGHRS and YFSETQ. Trimming shortened V by 1 base and J by 3 bases, and 14 bases separated the two germline ends. The CDR3 totals 15 residues. CDR3 protein: CASSLPGRPIYEQYF. As DNA, the CDR3 is TGCGCCAGCAGCTTGCCGGGCCGACCGATCTACGAGCAGTACTTC.

In its sample, this clonotype was seen many times. The rearrangement uses TRBV7-8 and TRBJ2-7; D not resolved. The CDR3 loop spans 11 amino acids. V was pared by 5 bases and J by 3 bases, with 5 bases between. The germline gives CDR1 SGHVS, CDR2 FQNEAQ. The CDR3 DNA is TGTGCCAGCAGCACCGACTACGAGCAGTACTTC. As protein: CASSTDYEQYF.

This clonotype was seen a handful of times. The CDR3 DNA sequence: TGTGCCAGCAGTTACGCAGTACCAGATACGCAGTATTTT. This gives the protein CASSYAVPDTQYF. This chain links TRBV6-2 or TRBV6-3 with TRBJ2-3; no definite D call. The V end lost 2 bases, the J end lost 4 bases, and 7 bases lay between the germline ends. The germline V gene has CDR1 MNHEY and CDR2 SVGEGT. The CDR3 covers 13 residues.